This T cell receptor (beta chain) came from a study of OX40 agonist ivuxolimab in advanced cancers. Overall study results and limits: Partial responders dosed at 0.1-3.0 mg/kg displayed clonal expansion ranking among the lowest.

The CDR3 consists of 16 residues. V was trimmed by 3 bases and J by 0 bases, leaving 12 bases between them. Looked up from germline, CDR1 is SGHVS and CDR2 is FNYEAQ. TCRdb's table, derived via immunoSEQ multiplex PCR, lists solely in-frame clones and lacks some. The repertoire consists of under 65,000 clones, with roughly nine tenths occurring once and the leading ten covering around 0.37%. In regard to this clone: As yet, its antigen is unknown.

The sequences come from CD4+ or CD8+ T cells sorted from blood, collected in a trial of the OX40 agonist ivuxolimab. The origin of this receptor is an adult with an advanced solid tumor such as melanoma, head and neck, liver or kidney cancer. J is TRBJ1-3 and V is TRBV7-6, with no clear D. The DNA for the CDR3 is TGTGCCAGCAGCTTGACTCTTCCCGACTCTGGAAACACCATATATTTT. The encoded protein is CASSLTLPDSGNTIYF.